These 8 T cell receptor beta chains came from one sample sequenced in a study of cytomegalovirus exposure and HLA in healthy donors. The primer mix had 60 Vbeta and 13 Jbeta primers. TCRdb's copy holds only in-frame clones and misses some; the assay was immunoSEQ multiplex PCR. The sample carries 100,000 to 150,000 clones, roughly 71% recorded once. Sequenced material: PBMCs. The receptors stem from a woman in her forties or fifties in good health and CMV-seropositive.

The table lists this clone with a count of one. Written as DNA, the CDR3 is TGTGCCAGCAGCCCACAGGACAATCAGCCCCAGCATTTT. This gives the protein CASSPQDNQPQHF. The V and J genes are TRBV6-6 and TRBJ1-5, with a weak D call TRBD1 (5 bases). The CDR3 consists of 13 residues. Germline lookup yields CDR1 MNHNY and CDR2 SVGAGI (reference sequence). The ends were cut back, 6 bases at V and 3 bases at J, with 9 bases in the middle.

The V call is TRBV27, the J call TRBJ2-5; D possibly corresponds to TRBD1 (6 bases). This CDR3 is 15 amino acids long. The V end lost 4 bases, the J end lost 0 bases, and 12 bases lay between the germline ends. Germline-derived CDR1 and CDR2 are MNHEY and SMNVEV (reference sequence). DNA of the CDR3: TGTGCCAGCAGTTATCTCACAGGGTACCAAGAGACCCAGTACTTC. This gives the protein CASSYLTGYQETQYF.

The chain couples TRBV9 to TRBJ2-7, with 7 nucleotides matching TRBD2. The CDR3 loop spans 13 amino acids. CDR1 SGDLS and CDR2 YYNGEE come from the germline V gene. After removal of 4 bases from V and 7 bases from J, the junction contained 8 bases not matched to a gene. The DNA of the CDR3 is TGTGCCAGCAGCTTAGGGGTGGGGGGGGAGCAGTACTTC. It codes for CASSLGVGGEQYF.

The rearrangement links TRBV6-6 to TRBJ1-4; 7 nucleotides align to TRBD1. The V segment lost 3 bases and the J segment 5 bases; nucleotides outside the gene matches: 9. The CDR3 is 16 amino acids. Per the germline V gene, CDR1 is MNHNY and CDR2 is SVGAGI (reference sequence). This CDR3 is CASSYEAAQGNEKLFF. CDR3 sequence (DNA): TGTGCCAGCAGTTATGAGGCGGCACAGGGGAATGAAAAACTGTTTTTT.

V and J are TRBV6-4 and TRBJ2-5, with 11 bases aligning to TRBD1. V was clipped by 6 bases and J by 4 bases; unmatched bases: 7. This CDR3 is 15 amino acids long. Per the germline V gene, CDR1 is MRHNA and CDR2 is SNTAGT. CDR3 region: CASSETGTGGETQYF. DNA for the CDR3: TGTGCCAGCAGCGAAACCGGGACAGGGGGAGAGACCCAGTACTTC.

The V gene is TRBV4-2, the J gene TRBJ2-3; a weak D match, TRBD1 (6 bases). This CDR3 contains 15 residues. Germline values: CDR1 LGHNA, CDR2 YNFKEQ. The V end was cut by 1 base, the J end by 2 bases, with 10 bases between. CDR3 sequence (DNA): TGTGCCAGCAGCCAAGCTTCAGGGGACACAGATACGCAGTATTTT. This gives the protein CASSQASGDTDTQYF.

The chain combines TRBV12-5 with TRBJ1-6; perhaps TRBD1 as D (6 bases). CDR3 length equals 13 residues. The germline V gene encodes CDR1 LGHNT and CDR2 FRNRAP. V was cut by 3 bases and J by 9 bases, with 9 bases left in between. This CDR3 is CASGFLQGSPLHF. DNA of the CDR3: TGTGCTAGTGGTTTTTTACAGGGTTCACCCCTCCACTTT.

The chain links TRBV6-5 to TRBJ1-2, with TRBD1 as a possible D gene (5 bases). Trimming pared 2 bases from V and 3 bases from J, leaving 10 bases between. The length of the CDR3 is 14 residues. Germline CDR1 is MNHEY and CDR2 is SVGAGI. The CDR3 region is CASSYGGSHYGYTF. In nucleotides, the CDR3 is TGTGCCAGCAGTTACGGGGGGAGTCACTATGGCTACACCTTC.